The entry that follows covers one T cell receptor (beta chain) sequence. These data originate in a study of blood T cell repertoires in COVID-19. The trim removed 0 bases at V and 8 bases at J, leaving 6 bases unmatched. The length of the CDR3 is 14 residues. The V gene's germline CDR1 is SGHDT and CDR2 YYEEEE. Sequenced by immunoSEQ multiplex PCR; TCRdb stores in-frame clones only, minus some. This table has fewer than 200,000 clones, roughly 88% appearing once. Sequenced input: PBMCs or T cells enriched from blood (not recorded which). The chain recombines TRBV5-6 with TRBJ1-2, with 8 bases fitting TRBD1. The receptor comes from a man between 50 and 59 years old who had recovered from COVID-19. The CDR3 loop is CASSLGTGMGGYTF. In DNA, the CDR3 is TGTGCCAGCAGCTTGGGGACAGGGATGGGCGGCTACACCTTC.